This T cell receptor (beta chain) was identified in a study of control samples from healthy donors and cancer patients (dated by TCRdb to 2018 to 2021). Receptors were amplified or captured by the immunoSEQ multiplex PCR assay. Sourced from immuneACCESS, this table was stored by TCRdb with only in-frame sequences that have V and J called. A share of the clones is absent; for the studies checked, an unresolved V gene accounts for under half, and the remainder has no known explanation. The sample has 95,000 to 150,000 clones on record, 70% to 90% of them singletons. The top ten hold 2.9% of the sample. As for this clone: Its antigen has not been determined. The sample holds no much larger clone one base away, and base qualities are not on file.

The CDR3 holds 14 amino acids from the cysteine to the phenylalanine. The DNA shown is the 42-base CDR3, in frame from base 1. CDR1 and CDR2 (LNHNV, YYDKDF) derive from the germline V gene (reference sequence). After removal of 3 bases from V and 7 bases from J, the junction retains 8 bases not matched to a gene. The sequence came from a man in his fifties or sixties in good health. The rearranged segments are TRBV15 and TRBJ2-7; 8 junctional bases match TRBD1. The sequencing sample was made of blood. The CDR3 reads as follows: CATSRDRDGGEQYF. In nucleotide form, the sequence is TGTGCCACCAGCAGGGACAGGGATGGAGGTGAGCAGTACTTC.